This entry lists 22 T cell receptor beta chains sequenced from one sample in a study of T cells in Graves' hyperthyroidism and ophthalmopathy (dated by TCRdb to between 2018 and 2020). Libraries came from multiplex PCR. The sample was run on an Illumina HiSeq 2000. Amplification of TCR beta CDR3 regions was carried out from RNA transcripts. The TCR CDR3 was subjected to a first round of RT-PCR using the HTBI primer set and the Qiagen OneStep RT-PCR kit. TCRdb cleaned the public reads at Q25 with fastp, built clones with MiXCR and kept in-frame beta chains. Every CDR3 protein is listed once, alongside the most common genes and DNA of its rows. The sample table holds about 740,000 distinct CDR3 sequences, of which approximately 14% were seen once. The ten largest clones capture roughly a tenth of the sample. The sequenced sample was blood. These receptor sequences come from a woman between 18 and 30 years old with Graves' hyperthyroidism.

This clonotype has a count of ten or more. The V gene is TRBV12-3 or TRBV12-4, the J gene TRBJ2-1; the match to TRBD2 covers 12 bases. V lost 3 bases to trimming and J lost 7 bases; unmatched junction nucleotides: 4. CDR3 length: 15 amino acids. The CDR3 is CASSFATSGSNEQFF. The CDR3 region has the DNA TGTGCCAGCAGTTTTGCGACTAGCGGGAGTAATGAGCAGTTCTTC.

V and J are TRBV4-1 and TRBJ2-5; no firm D call. The CDR3 is 14 residues long. Trimming shortened V by 1 base and J by 7 bases, and 13 bases separated the two germline ends. Germline-derived CDR1 and CDR2 are MGHRA and YSYEKL. The chain's CDR3 is CASSQASAPGTQYF. In DNA, the CDR3 is TGCGCCAGCAGCCAAGCGTCGGCCCCTGGGACCCAGTACTTC.

This clonotype was observed many times. J is TRBJ2-1 and V is TRBV20-1; 7 nucleotides agree with TRBD2. From germline, CDR1 is DFQATT and CDR2 SNEGSKA (reference sequence). The CDR3 runs to 16 residues. V was clipped by 1 base and J by 5 bases; unmatched bases: 11. The CDR3: CSARVSPWDYNNEQFF. The CDR3 nucleotides are TGCAGTGCTAGAGTCTCCCCTTGGGACTACAACAATGAGCAGTTCTTC.

This clonotype has more than one count but fewer than ten. J is TRBJ1-1 and V is TRBV28; D is unresolved. Trimming pared 6 bases from V and 6 bases from J, leaving 17 bases between. This CDR3 is built from 14 residues. The germline V gene encodes CDR1 MDHEN and CDR2 SYDVKM. The CDR3 DNA is TGTGCCAGCAGGCCTCGGATGTTGGCCGCTGAAGCTTTCTTT. It translates to CASRPRMLAAEAFF.

This clonotype was observed at least ten times. The V gene is TRBV7-2, the J gene TRBJ2-1; D remains ambiguous. This CDR3 has 15 amino acids. Trimming stripped 7 bases from V and 5 bases from J, with 18 bases between. Per the germline V gene, CDR1 is SGHTA and CDR2 is FQGNSA. The CDR3: CASTLWAGANNEQFF. DNA for the CDR3: TGTGCCAGCACCCTCTGGGCCGGAGCCAACAATGAGCAGTTCTTC. Combining the CDR3 with reference TRBV7-2 and TRBJ2-1 gives the whole variable domain GAGVSQSPSNKVTEKGKDVELRCDPISGHTALYWYRQSLGQGLEFLIYFQGNSAPDKSGLPSDRFSAERTGGSVSTLTIQRTQQEDSAVYLCASTLWAGANNEQFFGPGTRLTVL.

Remarks on this clonotype: The junction departs from the called germline gene at one end, perhaps through a read error. V and J are TRBV6-2 or TRBV6-3 and TRBJ2-2; possibly TRBD2 for D (5 bases). CDR1 and CDR2 (germline): MNHEY, SVGEGT. The CDR3 has 13 amino acids. CDR3 bases: TGTGCCAGCAGTTATAGCTTGCCCGGGGAGCCGTTTTTT. It translates to CASSYSLPGEPFF.

The chain links TRBV7-9 to TRBJ2-1; TRBD1 matches at 12 bases. Germline V gene sequence: CDR1 SEHNR, CDR2 FQNEAQ (reference sequence). The CDR3 is 16 residues long. V trimming: 1 base; J trimming: 4 bases; junction bases outside the gene matches: 2. CDR3: CASSLGGQGAYNEQFF. The CDR3 bases are TGTGCCAGCAGCTTAGGGGGACAGGGGGCTTACAATGAGCAGTTCTTC.

The chain joins TRBV28 to TRBJ1-2; unclear D gene. The CDR3 is 14 amino acids. In germline, CDR1 is MDHEN, CDR2 SYDVKM. The V end was cut by 7 bases, the J end by 2 bases, with 14 bases between. CDR3: CASTLSLRNYGYTF. DNA for the CDR3: TGTGCCAGCACCCTCTCCCTCCGGAACTATGGCTACACCTTC.

This clonotype came up many times. The rearrangement joins TRBV7-8 to TRBJ2-5; the D is unclear. The CDR3 has 14 residues. With 5 bases removed from V and 0 bases from J, the gap between germline ends came to 10 bases. Germline CDR1 and CDR2: SGHVS and FQNEAQ. The CDR3 sequence is CASSHPENQETQYF. The CDR3 DNA reads TGTGCCAGCAGCCATCCTGAAAACCAAGAGACCCAGTACTTC.

This chain's CDR3 is CASSPGLAGYRSSYNEQFF. CDR3 DNA sequence: TGCGCCAGCAGCCCGGGACTAGCGGGATATCGGAGCTCCTACAATGAGCAGTTCTTC. J is TRBJ2-1 and V is TRBV4-1; 13 nucleotides line up with TRBD2. Trimming took 4 bases from V and 0 from J; bases not matched to a gene: 9. CDR1 and CDR2 from the germline V gene are MGHRA and YSYEKL. This CDR3 has 19 residues.

This CDR3 is CASSPTWASSYTF. Here the CDR3 DNA reads TGTGCCAGCAGCCCGACGTGGGCGTCTAGCTACACCTTC. The chain joins TRBV7-3 to TRBJ1-2; no firm D call. The germline CDR1 and CDR2 sequences are SGHTA and FQGTGA. V lost 5 bases, J lost 9 bases, and 16 bases lay in between. The CDR3 runs 13 residues.

This clonotype was detected only a few times. The chain recombines TRBV2 with TRBJ2-7, with 9 bases aligning to TRBD1. The V and J ends lost 7 bases and 5 bases, in that order; junction bases with no gene match: 6. Germline CDR1 and CDR2: SNHLY and FYNNEI. This CDR3 spans 13 amino acids. In DNA, the CDR3 is TGTGCCAGCACTCGGGACAGGGCTAACGAGCAGTACTTC. Protein product: CASTRDRANEQYF. The variable domain in full, completed from reference TRBV2 and TRBJ2-7, reads EPEVTQTPSHQVTQMGQEVILRCVPISNHLYFYWYRQILGQKVEFLVSFYNNEISEKSEIFDDQFSVERPDGSNFTLKIRSTKLEDSAMYFCASTRDRANEQYFGPGTRLTVT.

The gene calls are TRBV20-1 and TRBJ2-2; 7 bases align to TRBD2. The CDR3 covers 15 residues. Germline lookup yields CDR1 DFQATT and CDR2 SNEGSKA (reference sequence). J was trimmed by 5 bases and V by 5 bases; bases with no gene match: 11. This CDR3 reads CSAAPGGLETGELFF. The DNA of the CDR3 is TGCAGTGCTGCACCCGGCGGACTAGAGACCGGGGAGCTGTTTTTT.

This clonotype was seen repeatedly, ten times or more. The rearrangement joins TRBV11-2 to TRBJ2-4, with D perhaps assigned TRBD1 or TRBD2 (5 bases each). Germline assignment: CDR1 SGHAT and CDR2 FQNNGV. The CDR3 loop spans 16 amino acids. V was shortened by 4 bases and J by 0 bases, with 13 bases between the two germline ends. The CDR3 DNA follows: TGTGCCAGCAGCTACACCGGGACGGTAGCCAAAAACATTCAGTACTTC. It yields the protein CASSYTGTVAKNIQYF.

Details on this clonotype: Possible read error: a much larger clone is one base away. V gene TRBV6-1 combines with J gene TRBJ1-5, with 8 positions matching TRBD1. Trimming took 7 bases from V and 7 from J; bases not matched to a gene: 9. Germline assignment: CDR1 MNHNS and CDR2 SASEGT. The CDR3 runs 14 residues. The CDR3 bases are TGTGCCAGCACTCCGGGACAGGAAAGCCAGCCCCAGCATTTT. Its protein is CASTPGQESQPQHF.

Comments on this clonotype: One junction end disagrees with the germline gene, perhaps due to a read error. This chain links TRBV7-3 with TRBJ2-3; D is perhaps TRBD1 (5 bases). The CDR3 contains 17 residues. The V gene's germline CDR1 is SGHTA and CDR2 FQGTGA. The CDR3 bases are TGTGCCAGCAGCTTAAAGGGGATGTGGAATAGCACAAATACGCAGTATTTT. The encoded protein is CASSLKGMWNSTNTQYF.

There are many counts of this clonotype. The chain joins TRBV11-2 to TRBJ2-1, with D possibly TRBD2 on 6 matching bases. Trimming stripped 6 bases from V and 0 bases from J, with 12 bases between. The length of the CDR3 is 15 residues. Germline-derived CDR1 and CDR2 are SGHAT and FQNNGV. CDR3 region: CASRPLGGSYNEQFF. CDR3 DNA: TGTGCCAGCAGGCCCTTGGGGGGCTCCTACAATGAGCAGTTCTTC. The full variable domain, rest sourced from reference TRBV11-2 and TRBJ2-1, is EAGVAQSPRYKIIEKRQSVAFWCNPISGHATLYWYQQILGQGPKLLIQFQNNGVVDDSQLPKDRFSAERLKGVDSTLKIQPAKLEDSAVYLCASRPLGGSYNEQFFGPGTRLTVL.

This clonotype has a handful of counts. This chain connects TRBV29-1 to TRBJ2-3; 13 nucleotides line up with TRBD2. Losses at the gene ends were 3 bases for V and 1 base for J; bases not matched to a gene: 13. Germline lookup yields CDR1 SQVTM and CDR2 ANQGSEA. The CDR3 contains 19 residues. This CDR3 is CSVEALGGLAGVGTDTQYF. The CDR3 nucleotides are TGCAGCGTTGAGGCCCTTGGAGGACTAGCGGGAGTGGGCACAGATACGCAGTATTTT.

This clonotype has at least ten counts. V is TRBV2 and J is TRBJ2-1, with D perhaps being TRBD1 or TRBD2 (5 bases each). V shed 2 bases and J shed 2 bases, with 7 bases lying between them. The CDR3 consists of 14 residues. Germline-derived CDR1 and CDR2 are SNHLY and FYNNEI. CDR3 DNA sequence: TGTGCCAGCAGTGAACGGGGACCCTACAATGAGCAGTTCTTC. Residues: CASSERGPYNEQFF.

This clonotype has at least ten counts. The rearrangement links TRBV28 to TRBJ2-6; D unclear. Germline V gene data show CDR1 as MDHEN and CDR2 as SYDVKM. Trimming shortened V by 3 bases and J by 0 bases, and 15 bases separated the two germline ends. The CDR3 has 18 residues. Written as DNA, the CDR3 is TGTGCCAGCAGTTTGGCTCTAGAGTCCTACTCTGGGGCCAACGTCCTGACTTTC. Translating it yields CASSLALESYSGANVLTF. The whole variable domain, remainder taken from reference TRBV28 and TRBJ2-6, is DVKVTQSSRYLVKRTGEKVFLECVQDMDHENMFWYRQDPGLGLRLIYFSYDVKMKEKGDIPEGYSVSREKKERFSLILESASTNQTSMYLCASSLALESYSGANVLTFGAGSRLTVL.

This clonotype was counted between two and nine times. This rearrangement joins TRBV7-9 to TRBJ2-3; 7 nucleotides line up with TRBD2. Per germline, CDR1 SEHNR and CDR2 FQNEAQ (reference sequence). V was clipped by 1 base and J by 0 bases; unmatched bases: 13. This CDR3 is 19 amino acids long. Here the CDR3 reads CASSLVAGTTRRSTDTQYF. The CDR3 region has the DNA TGTGCCAGCAGCTTAGTCGCCGGGACTACCAGAAGGAGCACAGATACGCAGTATTTT.

CDR3 sequence: CASSPTTRGGANVLTF. CDR3 coding DNA: TGTGCCAGCAGTCCTACTACTCGAGGTGGGGCCAACGTCCTGACTTTC. This sequence joins TRBV9 and TRBJ2-6; D gene unclear. There are 16 residues in the CDR3. Germline V lookup: CDR1 SGDLS, CDR2 YYNGEE. Trimming cost V 5 bases and J 3 bases, with 15 bases left between them.